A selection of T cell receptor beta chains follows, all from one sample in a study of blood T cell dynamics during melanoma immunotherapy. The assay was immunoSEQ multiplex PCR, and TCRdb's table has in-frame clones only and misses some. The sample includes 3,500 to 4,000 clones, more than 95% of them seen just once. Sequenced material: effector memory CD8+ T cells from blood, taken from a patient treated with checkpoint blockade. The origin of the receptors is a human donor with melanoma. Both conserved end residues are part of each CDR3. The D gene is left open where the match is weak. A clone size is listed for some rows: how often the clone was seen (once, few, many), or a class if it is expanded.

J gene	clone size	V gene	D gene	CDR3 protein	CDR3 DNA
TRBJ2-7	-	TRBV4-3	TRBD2	CASSQDWGGSVLEQYF	TGCGCCAGCAGCCAAGATTGGGGCGGGAGTGTGCTCGAGCAGTACTTC
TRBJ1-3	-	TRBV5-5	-	CASSLDRNSGNTIYF	TGTGCCAGCAGCTTGGACAGAAACTCTGGAAACACCATATATTTT
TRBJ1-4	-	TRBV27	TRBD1	CASSLSPGTGYEKLFF	TGTGCCAGCAGTTTGTCACCTGGGACAGGGTACGAAAAACTGTTTTTT
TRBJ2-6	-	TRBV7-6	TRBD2	CASSPTSGRATGAGANVLTF	TGTGCCAGCAGCCCCACTAGCGGGAGGGCCACTGGGGCTGGGGCCAACGTCCTGACTTTC
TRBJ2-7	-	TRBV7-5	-	CASSLPRAGGNEQYF	TGTGCCAGCAGCTTACCCCGGGCAGGGGGTAACGAGCAGTACTTC
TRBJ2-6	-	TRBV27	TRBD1	CARREGGGGANVLTF	TGTGCCCGCAGGGAAGGGGGCGGGGGGGCCAACGTCCTGACTTTC
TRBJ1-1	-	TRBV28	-	CASSPRPWGAFF	TGTGCCAGCAGTCCTCGCCCCTGGGGAGCTTTCTTT
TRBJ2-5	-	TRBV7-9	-	CASSFGGRPQETQYF	TGTGCCAGCAGCTTTGGGGGACGACCCCAAGAGACCCAGTACTTC
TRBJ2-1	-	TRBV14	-	CASSPSVHNEQFF	TGTGCCAGCAGCCCAAGCGTCCACAATGAGCAGTTCTTC
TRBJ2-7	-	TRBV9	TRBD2	CASSVAFSGSYEQYF	TGTGCCAGCAGCGTAGCTTTTAGCGGGAGTTACGAGCAGTACTTC
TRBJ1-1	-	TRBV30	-	CAWSYSEGLAEAFF	TGTGCCTGGAGTTATTCGGAGGGGCTCGCTGAAGCTTTCTTT
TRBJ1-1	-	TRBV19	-	CASSALSGDRAFF	TGTGCCAGTAGTGCATTATCAGGGGATAGAGCTTTCTTT
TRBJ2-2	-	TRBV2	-	CASSEGSGDGHGELFF	TGTGCCAGCAGTGAAGGTTCAGGGGATGGTCACGGGGAGCTGTTTTTT
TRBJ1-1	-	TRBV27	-	CASSLSPAQEAFF	TGTGCCAGCAGTTTATCTCCCGCGCAGGAAGCTTTCTTT
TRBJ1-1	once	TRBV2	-	CASSEDGSTNTEAFF	TGTGCCAGCAGTGAAGACGGGTCAACCAACACTGAAGCTTTCTTT
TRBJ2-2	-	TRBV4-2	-	CASSPQGVVGVGTGELFF	TGTGCCAGCAGCCCTCAAGGGGTTGTGGGAGTGGGGACCGGGGAGCTGTTTTTT
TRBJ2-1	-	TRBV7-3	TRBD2	CASSSADTGTSGWANEQFF	TGTGCCAGCAGCTCGGCGGACACTGGGACTAGCGGTTGGGCTAATGAGCAGTTCTTC
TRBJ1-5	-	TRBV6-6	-	CASSWEGGGQPQHF	TGTGCCAGCAGTTGGGAGGGGGGAGGTCAGCCCCAGCATTTT
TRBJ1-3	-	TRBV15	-	CATSAVDMADTIYF	TGTGCCACCAGCGCAGTCGACATGGCGGACACCATATATTTT
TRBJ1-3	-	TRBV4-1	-	CASSQESGSGNTIYF	TGCGCCAGCAGCCAAGAATCGGGGTCCGGAAACACCATATATTTT
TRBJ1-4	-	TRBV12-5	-	CASGLVQGTNEKLFF	TGTGCTAGTGGTTTGGTACAGGGTACTAATGAAAAACTGTTTTTT
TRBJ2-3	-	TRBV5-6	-	CASSVGTSLYTQYF	TGTGCCAGCAGCGTCGGGACGTCGCTCTATACGCAGTATTTT
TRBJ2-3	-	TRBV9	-	CASSAGATSTDTQYF	TGTGCCAGCAGCGCCGGTGCCACGAGCACAGATACGCAGTATTTT
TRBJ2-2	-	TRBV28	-	CASSRWTENTGELFF	TGTGCCAGCAGTAGGTGGACCGAGAACACCGGGGAGCTGTTTTTT
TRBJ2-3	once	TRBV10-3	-	CAISEAMGGEADTQYF	TGTGCCATCAGTGAGGCCATGGGGGGTGAGGCAGATACGCAGTATTTT
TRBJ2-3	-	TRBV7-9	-	CASSFEGVADTQYF	TGTGCCAGCAGCTTTGAGGGCGTCGCAGATACGCAGTATTTT